This TCR beta chain stems from a study of immune heterogeneity within non-small cell lung tumors. Study-level findings and limits: Local tumor mutational burden showed a correlation with local T-cell clonality that was moderate but significant (R 0.3 to 0.4).

Template was bulk tumor genomic DNA, approximately 560 ng per sample. While surgery was under way, several biopsies spaced far apart were taken per primary tumor. Those enrolled were patients newly diagnosed with untreated non-small cell lung cancer and undergoing curative surgery. Having surgery with curative intent, the donors were patients newly diagnosed with non-small cell lung cancer. The table lists this clonotype with a few counts. The antigen remains undetermined. It was with 32 V and 13 J primers that multiplex PCR amplified TCR beta CDR3. TCRdb analysed the multiplex PCR reads with MiXCR anew, one entry per CDR3 protein. In the table there are 20,000 or so distinct CDR3 sequences, about 25% of which are singletons. The CDR3 runs 15 residues. V gave up 5 bases and J gave up 3 bases; unmatched junction bases: 7.

The sample taken for sequencing was lung tumor tissue. The chain uses TRBV12-3 or TRBV12-4 and TRBJ2-1; 7 bases match TRBD1. This TCR came from a man in his forties with non-small cell lung cancer. The DNA of the CDR3 is TGTGCCAGCAGTCCCCGGACAGGAGGCTACAATGAGCAGTTCTTC. It specifies CASSPRTGGYNEQFF.